A single sample gave rise to the 9 T cell receptor beta chains below, sequenced in a study of blood T cell repertoires in COVID-19. TCRdb's copy holds only in-frame clones and misses some; the assay was immunoSEQ multiplex PCR. The repertoire consists of over 250,000 clones, with approximately 91% occurring once and the leading ten covering roughly an eighth. Material for sequencing was peripheral blood. The receptors shown here come from a woman in her sixties with acute or convalescent COVID-19.

The rearrangement links TRBV30 to TRBJ2-7, with 10 bases lining up with TRBD1. V was clipped by 6 bases and J by 1 base; unmatched bases: 9. The CDR3 loop spans 15 amino acids. The V gene's germline CDR1 is GTSNPN and CDR2 SVGIG (reference sequence). CDR3 sequence (DNA): TGTGCCTGTTCCGGGACAGGGGATTATTCCTACGAGCAGTACTTC. This encodes CACSGTGDYSYEQYF.

The J gene is TRBJ1-6, the V gene TRBV5-1; TRBD1 agrees at 8 bases. The CDR3 contains 14 residues. The V gene end was trimmed by 0 bases and the J gene end by 9 bases; junction bases not matched to a gene: 2. Looked up from germline, CDR1 is SGHRS and CDR2 is YFSETQ. CDR3 protein: CASSLGTGLSPLHF. The DNA of the CDR3 is TGCGCCAGCAGCTTGGGGACAGGGCTTTCACCCCTCCACTTT.

This chain joins TRBV7-2 and TRBJ2-7; possibly TRBD2 for D (5 bases). CDR1 is SGHTA, CDR2 FQGNSA, per germline. With 5 bases removed from V and 2 bases from J, the gap between germline ends came to 10 bases. CDR3 length: 13 residues. The CDR3 DNA follows: TGTGCCAGCAGCAGGAGGCGGGCCTACGAGCAGTACTTC. This codes for CASSRRRAYEQYF.

V gene TRBV20-1 combines with J gene TRBJ2-2; the match to TRBD1 covers 8 bases. Germline loops: CDR1 DFQATT, CDR2 SNEGSKA (reference sequence). The CDR3 is 15 residues long. V trimming: 3 bases; J trimming: 1 base; junction bases outside the gene matches: 4. CDR3 sequence: CSASLGTGNTGELFF. The CDR3 nucleotides are TGCAGTGCTAGTTTGGGGACAGGGAACACCGGGGAGCTGTTTTTT.

J is TRBJ2-6 and V is TRBV5-4; TRBD2 is a possible D gene (6 bases). V lost 4 bases, J lost 1 base, and 9 bases lay in between. CDR1 is SGHNT and CDR2 is YYREEE in the germline V gene (reference sequence). This CDR3 spans 15 amino acids. The DNA for the CDR3 is TGTGCCAGCAGCCGGGGGACTTCTGGGGCCAACGTCCTGACTTTC. Translating gives CASSRGTSGANVLTF.

The CDR3 protein is CASSEVLILTDTQYF. CDR3 nucleotide sequence: TGTGCCAGCAGTGAAGTCCTTATCCTCACAGATACGCAGTATTTT. The chain combines TRBV6-1 with TRBJ2-3; D remains unclear. Germline V gene lookup returns CDR1 MNHNS and CDR2 SASEGT. V gave up 1 base and J gave up 2 bases, with 10 bases separating them. This CDR3 region has 15 residues.

This chain links TRBV9 with TRBJ2-3; 10 nucleotides match TRBD1. Germline V gene lookup returns CDR1 SGDLS and CDR2 YYNGEE. This CDR3 has 17 residues. J gave up 3 bases and V 0 bases, and 7 bases lay outside the gene matches. This CDR3 reads CASSVEGQGLGTDTQYF. Written as DNA, the CDR3 is TGTGCCAGCAGCGTAGAGGGACAGGGGCTCGGGACAGATACGCAGTATTTT. Drawing the rest from reference TRBV9 and TRBJ2-3, the complete variable domain is DSGVTQTPKHLITATGQRVTLRCSPRSGDLSVYWYQQSLDQGLQFLIQYYNGEERAKGNILERFSAQQFPDLHSELNLSSLELGDSALYFCASSVEGQGLGTDTQYFGPGTRLTVL.

The rearrangement joins TRBV11-3 to TRBJ2-1; no definite D call. The germline V gene encodes CDR1 SGHNT and CDR2 YENEEA. The CDR3 consists of 13 residues. Between the trimmed V and J ends, which lost 3 bases and 4 bases, there was a span of 7 bases. The CDR3 region is CASSLTPYNEQFF. CDR3 bases: TGTGCCAGCAGCTTGACACCTTACAATGAGCAGTTCTTC.

The chain couples TRBV30 to TRBJ2-7; 9 bases are shared with TRBD1. After removal of 3 bases from V and 6 bases from J, the junction contained 9 bases not matched to a gene. The CDR3 contains 14 residues. Germline V gives CDR1 GTSNPN, CDR2 SVGIG (reference sequence). CDR3 loop: CAWREPGQGTEQYF. The CDR3 coding sequence is TGTGCCTGGAGGGAACCGGGACAGGGTACCGAGCAGTACTTC.